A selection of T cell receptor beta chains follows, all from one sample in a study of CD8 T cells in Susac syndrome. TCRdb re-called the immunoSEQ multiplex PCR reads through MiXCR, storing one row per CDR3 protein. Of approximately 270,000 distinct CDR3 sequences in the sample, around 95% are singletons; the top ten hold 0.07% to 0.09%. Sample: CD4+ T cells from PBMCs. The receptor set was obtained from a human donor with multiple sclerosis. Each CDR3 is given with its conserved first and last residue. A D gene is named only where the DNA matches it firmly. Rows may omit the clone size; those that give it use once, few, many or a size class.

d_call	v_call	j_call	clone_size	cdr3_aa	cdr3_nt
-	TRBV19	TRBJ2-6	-	CASTQRGGANVLTF	TGTGCCAGTACCCAGAGGGGTGGGGCCAACGTCCTGACTTTC
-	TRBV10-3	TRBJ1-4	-	CAISESEGGRREKLFF	TGTGCCATCAGTGAGTCGGAAGGAGGGCGACGGGAAAAACTGTTTTTT
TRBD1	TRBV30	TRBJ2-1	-	CAWSSRTGTYNEQFF	TGTGCCTGGAGTAGTCGGACAGGGACCTACAATGAGCAGTTCTTC
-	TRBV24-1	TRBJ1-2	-	CATSEGTTGYTF	TGTGCCACCAGTGAAGGGACAACTGGCTACACCTTC
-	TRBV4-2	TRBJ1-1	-	CASSQVTANTEAFF	TGTGCCAGCAGCCAAGTGACAGCGAACACTGAAGCTTTCTTT
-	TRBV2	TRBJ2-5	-	CASSKGTVPETQYF	TGTGCCAGCAGTAAAGGGACGGTCCCGGAGACCCAGTACTTC
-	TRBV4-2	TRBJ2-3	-	CASSQDASNGADTQYF	TGTGCCAGCAGCCAAGACGCTAGTAACGGAGCAGATACGCAGTATTTT
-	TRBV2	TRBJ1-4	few	CASSDRGTNEKLFF	TGTGCCAGCAGTGACAGGGGAACTAATGAAAAACTGTTTTTT
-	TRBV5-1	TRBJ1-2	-	CASSEPGGGYTF	TGCGCCAGCAGCGAACCGGGGGGCGGCTACACCTTC
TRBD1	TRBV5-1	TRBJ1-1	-	CASSTRDRQNTEAFF	TGCGCCAGCAGCACGAGGGACAGGCAGAACACTGAAGCTTTCTTT
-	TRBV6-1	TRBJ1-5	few	CASSPDRNQPQHF	TGTGCCAGCAGTCCAGACAGGAATCAGCCCCAGCATTTT
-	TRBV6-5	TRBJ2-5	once	CASSYGLDSRYQETQYF	TGTGCCAGCAGTTACGGTTTGGACTCAAGGTACCAAGAGACCCAGTACTTC
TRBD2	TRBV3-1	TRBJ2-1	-	CASSQAGGQGNEQFF	TGTGCCAGCAGCCAAGCGGGGGGGCAGGGCAATGAGCAGTTCTTC
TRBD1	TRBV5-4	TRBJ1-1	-	CASRETGADTEAFF	TGTGCCAGTAGGGAGACAGGGGCCGACACTGAAGCTTTCTTT
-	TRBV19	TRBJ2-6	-	CASKTGANVLTF	TGTGCCAGCAAGACTGGGGCCAACGTCCTGACTTTC
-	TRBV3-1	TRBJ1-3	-	CASSQDLNGNTIYF	TGTGCCAGCAGCCAAGATCTCAATGGAAACACCATATATTTT
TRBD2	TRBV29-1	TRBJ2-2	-	CSTPAGGHTGELFF	TGCAGCACGCCTGCGGGAGGCCACACCGGGGAGCTGTTTTTT
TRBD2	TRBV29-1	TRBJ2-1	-	CSVERLAGEQFF	TGCAGCGTTGAGAGGCTAGCGGGCGAGCAGTTCTTC
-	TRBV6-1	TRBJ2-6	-	CASKESGANVLTF	TGTGCCAGCAAGGAGTCTGGGGCCAACGTCCTGACTTTC
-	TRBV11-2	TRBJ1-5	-	CASSLDGGRITGNQPQHF	TGTGCCAGCAGCTTAGACGGAGGCCGCATTACAGGCAATCAGCCCCAGCATTTT
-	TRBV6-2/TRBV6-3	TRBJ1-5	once	CASSQYMQPQHF	TGTGCCAGCAGCCAATACATGCAGCCCCAGCATTTT
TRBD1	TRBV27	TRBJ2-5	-	CASSWSEGAETQYF	TGTGCCAGCAGTTGGTCTGAGGGGGCCGAGACCCAGTACTTC
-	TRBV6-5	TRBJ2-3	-	CASSFGLSDTQYF	TGTGCCAGCAGTTTTGGACTGTCGGATACGCAGTATTTT
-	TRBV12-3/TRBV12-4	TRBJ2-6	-	CASSLPAWGVRANVLTF	TGTGCCAGCAGCCTACCGGCGTGGGGAGTTAGGGCCAACGTCCTGACTTTC
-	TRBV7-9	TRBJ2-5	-	CASSFTGDPQETQYF	TGTGCCAGCAGCTTTACGGGGGACCCCCAAGAGACCCAGTACTTC
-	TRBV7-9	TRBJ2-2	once	CASLNIGRRSTGELFF	TGTGCCAGTCTGAACATTGGACGGAGGAGCACCGGGGAGCTGTTTTTT
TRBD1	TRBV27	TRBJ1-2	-	CASSLHTGGVRGYTF	TGTGCCAGCAGTTTACATACAGGGGGCGTACGTGGCTACACCTTC